Here is one T cell receptor (beta chain) with its context. Its target antigen remains unknown. No base qualities exist here, and no much larger clone lies one base off it. This sample stems from a study of cytomegalovirus exposure and HLA in healthy donors (dated by TCRdb to 2016 to 2017). About the full investigation: In an earlier analysis of some 610 of the donors, around 300 Gb of sequence data and roughly 100 million unique TCR beta sequences from roughly 180 million T cells were reported. In a later analysis, previously published TCR beta repertoires from about 640 donors were re-analyzed and high-resolution HLA genotyping was added so that TCR occurrence patterns could be studied. The study used immunosequencing to profile the T cell repertoires of approximately 690 subjects and linked those repertoires to cytomegalovirus serostatus. The study was designed to test whether signatures of past pathogen exposure could be identified by cataloging public T cell receptors. Typing coverage varied by locus: 629-630 donors for A, B, C, DRB1 and DQB1; roughly 500 for DQA1; around 610 for DPA1; 450 to 480 for DPB1. Of the roughly 400 genotyped donors, about 80% fell in the genetic ancestry cluster associated with self-reported Caucasian donors. Approximately 330 gigabases of sequencing data and approximately 91 million unique TCR sequences made up an early release that covered several hundred HLA-typed donors. To decide whether each TCR beta V gene segment behaved as functional or pseudogenic, an earlier analysis of 587 of the donors relied on high-throughput TCR beta sequencing. Class I and class II HLA loci were covered by the typing at four-digit resolution. Along with the roughly 670-subject first cohort, a separate validation cohort of over 90 different subjects was used. High-throughput TCR immunosequencing, statistical association of individual TCRs with disease status, and machine learning were combined to predict cytomegalovirus infection status. In the later analysis, no new phenotypic data were used to find candidate immune exposures; instead, reliance was placed on TCR beta sequences and their occurrence across donors. Roughly five DR-DQ haplotypes were treated as single units for association and clustering because of strong linkage in the cohort. A later genetic analysis took genome-wide SNP genotypes for about 55% of the roughly 670 donors and used that subset as a discovery cohort. Across some 400 genotyped donors of the cohort, an average of about 240,000 unique TCR beta nucleotide sequences per donor were sequenced, and 15% to 20% of those sequences were non-productive. Every discovery cohort repertoire had been produced on one sequencing platform. Donor age, sex, ethnicity and CMV serostatus were compiled alongside the repertoire data. Findings and caveats that apply to the study as a whole: This cohort had only TCR beta chains sequenced, and the lack of alpha or paired-chain data limited which features could be detected. Because counts were too low, seventeen rarely observed V segments, including chromosome 9 orphons, were left out of the earlier analysis of approximately 500 of the donors. It was suggested by the authors that the approach could potentially be generalized to other disease states and immunological phenotypes. A few of the identified cytomegalovirus-associated TCR beta chains were confirmed in vitro to be specific for cytomegalovirus antigens. Assigning TCR associations to individual alleles was difficult when HLA alleles, especially DR and DQ, strongly co-occurred. The classifier was reported to diagnose cytomegalovirus status with high specificity and sensitivity in both the original cohort and the validation cohort. A later genetic analysis associated a missense DCLRE1C variant with V-gene and J-gene trimming of TCR beta chains, and an independent cohort replicated the association. Presence/absence analyses assumed roughly uniform sequencing depth across donors, an assumption that may not hold. A later analysis found that HLA-associated TCR beta chains were more clonally expanded and had lower generation probabilities than equally common non-associated chains. In an earlier analysis of roughly 560 of the donors, most TCR beta V segments were observed in productive rearrangements about 87% or about 30% of the time, broadly matching IMGT annotations. The study gave a list of 150 to 200 TCR beta chains associated with cytomegalovirus. A later genetic analysis reported fewer N-insertions in productive TCRs among donors in an Asian-associated ancestry cluster than the roughly 700-donor mean. A later analysis associated about 16,000 TCR beta sequences with specific HLA alleles at a false discovery rate of 0.05. A further reported finding was that TCR beta sequences accurately predicted the HLA-A and HLA-B alleles for most subjects in the first cohort. Because HLA typing was unavailable for some donors at each locus, only the typed subset was used in association tests. A later analysis reported that several top co-occurrence clusters appeared linked to parvovirus B19, influenza, CMV and Epstein-Barr virus. Linkage disequilibrium might explain the correlated functional status among segregating V segments, but an unknown experimental factor could not be excluded. In a later analysis, most CMV-associated TCR beta chains were found to appear HLA-restricted, with HLA associations seemingly driven largely by CMV exposure. In a later analysis, the rate of TCR association differed among HLA loci, with DRB1 alleles having the most associated TCRs and HLA-C alleles having the fewest. Immune exposure information for the cohort was limited to CMV serostatus. Because the 87-base-pair reads could not distinguish some IMGT-functional V segments, including TRBV6-2 and TRBV6-3, those segments were excluded. A group of highly shared sequence variants was considered likely to be a technical artifact of the sequencing pipeline. Most TCR sequences were observed very rarely across donors, whereas some public TCRs were present in many individuals.

The library was built by means of the immunoSEQ multiplex PCR assay. The multiplex PCR relied on a mix of 60 forward primers for TCR Vbeta segments and 13 reverse primers for TCR Jbeta segments. The CDR3 region of rearranged TCR beta genes was amplified from genomic DNA with a multiplex PCR assay. On the Illumina HiSeq System, the amplified TCR beta libraries were sequenced as 87-base-pair reads. As for the original processing: In a later analysis, 77 million or so unique TCR beta chains were counted across the roughly 700 repertoires, and around 10 million of these chains were shared by at least two donors. To remove PCR and sequencing errors, raw reads were error-corrected and collapsed into unique sequences using a nearest-neighbor algorithm that merged closely related sequences. To assign V, D and J gene segments, CDR3 sequences were aligned to IMGT reference sequences. Each retained sequence needed at least a six-nucleotide match to both a V gene segment and a J gene segment. Rearrangements were called productive when the CDR3 lacked stop codons and stayed in frame with V and J; all others were non-productive. CDR3 was defined according to IMGT convention as the region running from the second conserved V-encoded cysteine to the conserved J-encoded phenylalanine. The earlier analysis of about 620 of the donors excluded sequences that lacked an unambiguous match to a single V gene segment. An earlier analysis of a few hundred of the donors called V segments functional above 56.7% productive rearrangements and segregating when the between-donor standard deviation exceeded 5%. A statistical classification framework was developed to diagnose cytomegalovirus status using the catalog of TCR beta chain sequences. A later analysis assigned V and J genes by comparing TCR nucleotide sequences with IMGT/GENE-DB human TR gene sequences. A later analysis assigned CDR3 sequences and most-parsimonious VDJ recombination scenarios with the TCRdist pipeline. A later analysis defined each TCR beta chain by its CDR3 amino acid sequence plus V-gene family, and excluded reads lacking a unique V-gene family. To address suspected cross-contamination and a sequencing artifact, a later analysis removed a few hundred highly shared, low-generation-probability nucleotide sequences. A later analysis calculated a clonal expansion index for each public chain from normalized within-repertoire ranks of inferred template counts. In a later analysis, generation probabilities were computed using a VDJ recombination model fitted to out-of-frame rearrangements, and the results were checked against IGoR. In a later analysis, hypergeometric tests were used to score TCR-TCR, TCR-HLA and TCR-CMV co-occurrence, with a repertoire-size bias correction applied to TCR pairs. To estimate false discovery rates, a later analysis permuted the HLA or CMV assignments 20 times. In a later analysis, co-occurring TCRs were grouped with DBSCAN, and TCRdist sequence similarity was added when clustering was performed within HLA-allele-positive subsets. For co-occurrence clustering, repertoires with fewer than 30,000 or more than 120,000 public chains were excluded, along with roughly 5 repertoires with anomalous nucleotide sharing. The clones in this table, taken by TCRdb from immuneACCESS, are in-frame only. Not every clone is retained; where verified, under half of the shortfall comes from an unresolved V gene, and the cause of the rest is unknown. Clone size and V and J calls were adopted from that table, with D and trimming inferred from the DNA. A total of around 120,000 clones appear in this sample, 80% of them only once. The top ten hold roughly 4% of the sample.

The cohort consisted of approximately 670 healthy bone marrow donors. At the time of sampling, every cohort member was nominally healthy, though immune exposures that went unrecorded were likely present. The donor was CMV seronegative and was included in the group of approximately 350 seronegative cohort members. A peripheral blood sample was collected from each donor, and TCR beta sequencing was performed on peripheral blood mononuclear cells. Genomic DNA was extracted from the blood cell samples with the Qiagen DNeasy Blood Extraction Kit. CDR1 and CDR2 are read off the germline V gene as SGHTA and FQGTGA. Cut back by 5 bases and 1 base, the V and J ends lie 9 bases apart. Measured from the cysteine to the phenylalanine, the CDR3 is 15 residues long. The kept DNA is CDR3 alone, 45 bases in frame from the first base.

The sample was PBMCs. The rearrangement combines TRBV7-3 with TRBJ2-6; the D region possibly corresponds to TRBD2 (5 bases align). The receptor was derived from a woman in her forties in good health and CMV-seronegative. CDR3 region: CASSERESGANVLTF. Here is the DNA: TGTGCCAGCAGCGAACGGGAATCTGGGGCCAACGTCCTGACTTTC.